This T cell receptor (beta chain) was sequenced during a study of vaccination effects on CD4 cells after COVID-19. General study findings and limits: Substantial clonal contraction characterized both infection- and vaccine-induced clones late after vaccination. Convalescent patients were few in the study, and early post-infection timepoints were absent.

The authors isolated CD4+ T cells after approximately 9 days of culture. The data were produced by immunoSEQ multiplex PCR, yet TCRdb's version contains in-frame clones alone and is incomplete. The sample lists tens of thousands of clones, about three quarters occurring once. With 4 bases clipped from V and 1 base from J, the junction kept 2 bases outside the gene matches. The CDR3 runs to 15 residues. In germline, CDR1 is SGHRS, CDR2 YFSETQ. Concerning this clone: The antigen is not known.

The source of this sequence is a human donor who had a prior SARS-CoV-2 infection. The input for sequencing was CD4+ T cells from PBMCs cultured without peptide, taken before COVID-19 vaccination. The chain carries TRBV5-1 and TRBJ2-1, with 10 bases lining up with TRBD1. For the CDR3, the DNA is TGCGCCAGCAGCGGGGGACAGGGGTCCTACAATGAGCAGTTCTTC. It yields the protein CASSGGQGSYNEQFF.